These 7 T cell receptor beta chains originate from one sample sequenced in a study of T cell repertoires in cytomegalovirus infection. TCRdb called the reads again in MiXCR, with one record for every CDR3 protein. The table records nearly 650,000 distinct CDR3 sequences, around 24% of them present only once. Sequenced: CD8+ T cells from PBMCs. These receptors were collected from a human donor in good health (CMV status not recorded). Some clones in this sample may be carry-over from other donors' samples.

This clonotype was recorded at least ten times. The gene calls are TRBV7-9 and TRBJ2-1; 7 bases map to TRBD1. J was trimmed by 10 bases and V by 4 bases; bases with no gene match: 13. The germline gives CDR1 SEHNR, CDR2 FQNEAQ (reference sequence). The CDR3 length is 15 residues. The CDR3 DNA is TGTGCCAGCAGCTCCAGACAGGGTGGAACGAGGGAGCAGTTCTTC. Translating gives CASSSRQGGTREQFF.

The J gene is TRBJ2-1, the V gene TRBV28; 8 bases align to TRBD2. Germline-derived CDR1 and CDR2 are MDHEN and SYDVKM. CDR3 length: 15 residues. The V and J ends lost 3 bases and 13 bases, in that order; junction bases with no gene match: 14. The CDR3 is CASSFRSGLAGFQFF. CDR3 bases: TGTGCCAGCAGTTTTCGGTCCGGACTAGCAGGTTTTCAGTTCTTC.

This clonotype was seen ten or more times. Here the CDR3 reads CASSLGVVEAFF. CDR3 DNA sequence: TGTGCCAGCAGCTTAGGGGTAGTTGAAGCTTTCTTT. This chain links TRBV7-2 with TRBJ1-1; D unresolved. V lost 1 base and J 7 bases, leaving 7 bases between the germline ends. The CDR3 spans 12 residues. The germline V gene encodes CDR1 SGHTA and CDR2 FQGNSA.

This clonotype was found a few times. The genes are TRBV20-1 and TRBJ2-5; 8 bases match TRBD2. From germline, CDR1 is DFQATT and CDR2 SNEGSKA (reference sequence). The V segment lost 7 bases and the J segment 4 bases; nucleotides outside the gene matches: 11. The CDR3 has 14 amino acids. The CDR3 sequence is CSVKGRGGPETQYF. CDR3 nucleotides: TGCAGTGTCAAGGGACGGGGGGGCCCAGAGACCCAGTACTTC.

J is TRBJ2-2 and V is TRBV7-9; 8 bases agree with TRBD2. This CDR3 is built from 17 residues. Germline V gives CDR1 SEHNR, CDR2 FQNEAQ (reference sequence). The ends lost 5 bases at V and 5 bases at J; junction bases unmatched: 13. Here the CDR3 DNA reads TGTGCCAGCAGCCCAAACCGGGGGGGCCCCCGGACCGGGGAGCTGTTTTTT. Residues: CASSPNRGGPRTGELFF.

This chain uses TRBV15 with TRBJ2-1; D is perhaps TRBD1 (5 bases). There are 14 residues in the CDR3. CDR1 and CDR2 from the germline V gene are LNHNV and YYDKDF (reference sequence). V was cut by 1 base and J by 5 bases, with 9 bases left in between. The CDR3 DNA reads TGTGCCACCAGCAGAGCTGGGGCTGACAATGAGCAGTTCTTC. Translating gives CATSRAGADNEQFF.

The chain joins TRBV7-2 to TRBJ2-5; a weak D match, TRBD2 (7 bases). The CDR3 has 16 amino acids. The germline CDR1 and CDR2 sequences are SGHTA and FQGNSA. The V end lost 2 bases, the J end lost 1 base, and 14 bases lay between the germline ends. CDR3 DNA: TGTGCCAGCAGCTTATACGGGGGGCTCTTCCAAGAGACCCAGTACTTC. Its protein is CASSLYGGLFQETQYF.